What follows are 3 T cell receptor beta chains derived from one specimen sequenced in a study of T cell clonotyping in hematopoietic cell transplantation. Assay: immunoSEQ multiplex PCR; the TCRdb copy retains only in-frame clones and omits some. The sample carries more than 40,000 clones, about 96% recorded once. Input material: peripheral blood mononuclear cells. These receptors were taken from a man aged 30-40 years in good health. Some clones in this sample may be carry-over from other donors' samples.

The DNA of the CDR3 is TGTGCCAGCAGTTTAGGTGGCAACTATAATCAGCCCCAGCATTTT. Its protein is CASSLGGNYNQPQHF. J is TRBJ1-5 and V is TRBV27; no reliable D call. V shed 2 bases and J shed 4 bases, with 12 bases lying between them. The CDR3 extends over 15 amino acids. Germline CDR1 and CDR2: MNHEY and SMNVEV (reference sequence).

The chain combines TRBV5-1 with TRBJ1-4; weak D call: TRBD1 (6 bases). This CDR3 contains 14 residues. The V and J ends lost 1 base and 7 bases respectively, with 11 bases between them. CDR1 is SGHRS and CDR2 is YFSETQ in the germline V gene. CDR3 in amino acids: CASSLRGRGEKLFF. The CDR3 bases are TGCGCCAGCAGCTTGCGGGGGCGCGGTGAAAAACTGTTTTTT.

The J gene is TRBJ1-4, the V gene TRBV6-1; D possibly corresponds to TRBD1 (6 bases). Germline loops: CDR1 MNHNS, CDR2 SASEGT. The CDR3 contains 15 residues. The V end lost 3 bases, the J end lost 4 bases, and 12 bases lay between the germline ends. CDR3 coding DNA: TGTGCCAGCAGTGACAGGGGTTGGGGTAATGAAAAACTGTTTTTT. The encoded protein is CASSDRGWGNEKLFF.